This T cell receptor (beta chain) is from a study of blood T cell repertoires in COVID-19 (dated by TCRdb to about 2020). About the study as a whole: Collaborator samples came from the United States, Italy and Spain and covered acute and convalescent phases of COVID-19. The material from the prospective study consisted of cDNA or gDNA derived from T cells, B-cell-depleted T cells, or PBMCs. Deeply sampled blood TCRbeta repertoires from subjects exposed to, actively infected with, or recovered from COVID-19 were included in the dataset. The repertoires were released in a freely available public database intended as a resource for research on the immune response to SARS-CoV-2. The samples were drawn from two sources: the first 160 participants of the ongoing ImmuneRACE study, and 1,000 to 1,500 subjects contributed by 6 global collaborators. The sample metadata nearly always contained a de-identified subject ID, COVID-19 status, age in years and sex. Where available, HLA class I and class II types were taken from metadata supplied by the sample provider and were not determined by assay-based typing.

The germline V gene yields SGDLS for CDR1 and YYNGEE for CDR2. Its CDR3 holds 17 amino acids, cysteine through phenylalanine. The DNA shown is the 51-base CDR3, in frame from base 1. Deletion took 4 bases off V and 7 bases off J, with a span of 26 bases between the germline ends. Paper-wide results and their limitations: The quantity of clinical and demographic metadata differed by source and by participant and was supplied without curation.

TCRbeta CDR3 regions were amplified from genomic DNA using the immunoSEQ Assay, a bias-controlled multiplex PCR. The paper's data handling went like this. The number of nucleated cells in each sample was estimated by amplification of reference gene primers within the assay. Sequence reads were collapsed and filtered to measure the absolute abundance of every unique TCRbeta CDR3 rearrangement. For each sample, productive Simpson clonality was calculated by taking the square root of Simpson's diversity index across productive rearrangements. TCRdb holds this immuneACCESS table with in-frame rearrangements only. Some clones are missing; in checked studies, unresolved V genes explain under half, and the rest has no known cause. For V, J and clone size, that table is used; D and trimming come from the DNA. The sample table lists tens of thousands of clones, approximately 77% of them with a count of one. The ten largest clones capture around 4.4% of the sample.

One collaborating source in Seattle enrolled patients during active infection and followed them longitudinally through the course of disease. The collaborating institutions used their own protocols to collect whole blood in K2EDTA tubes. For TCRbeta analysis, collaborator samples were shipped as frozen whole blood, as isolated PBMCs, or as DNA extracted from either sample type. Of note for this clone: It lacks a known antigen. Per-nucleotide qualities are absent, and no much larger clonotype sits a single base away.

This receptor was obtained from a woman aged 70-85 years with COVID-19, enrolled during active disease. The V and J segments used are TRBV9 and TRBJ1-2; no D segment can be confidently identified. Sequencing was done on a sample of peripheral blood. The DNA sequence follows: TGTGCCAGCAGCACTCCCGCGGGAGGGTTCCGACTCGGTGGCTACACCTTC. This encodes CASSTPAGGFRLGGYTF.